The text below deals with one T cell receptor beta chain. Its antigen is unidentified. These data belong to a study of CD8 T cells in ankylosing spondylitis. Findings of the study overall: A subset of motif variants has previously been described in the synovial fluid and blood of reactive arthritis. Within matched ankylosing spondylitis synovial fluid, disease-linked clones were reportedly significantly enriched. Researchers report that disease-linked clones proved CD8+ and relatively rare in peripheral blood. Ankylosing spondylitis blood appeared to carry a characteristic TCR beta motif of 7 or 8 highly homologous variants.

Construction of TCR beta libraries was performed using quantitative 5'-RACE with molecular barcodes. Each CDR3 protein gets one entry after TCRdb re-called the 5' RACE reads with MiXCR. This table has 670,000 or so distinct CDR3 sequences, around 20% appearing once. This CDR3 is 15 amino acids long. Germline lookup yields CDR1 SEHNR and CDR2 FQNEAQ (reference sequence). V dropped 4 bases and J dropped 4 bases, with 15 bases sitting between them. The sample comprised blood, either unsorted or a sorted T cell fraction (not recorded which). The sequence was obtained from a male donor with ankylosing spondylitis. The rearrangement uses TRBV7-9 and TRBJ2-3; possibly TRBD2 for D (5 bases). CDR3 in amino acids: CASSYRGFQADTQYF. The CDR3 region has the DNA TGTGCCAGCAGCTACCGGGGTTTTCAGGCAGATACGCAGTATTTT.